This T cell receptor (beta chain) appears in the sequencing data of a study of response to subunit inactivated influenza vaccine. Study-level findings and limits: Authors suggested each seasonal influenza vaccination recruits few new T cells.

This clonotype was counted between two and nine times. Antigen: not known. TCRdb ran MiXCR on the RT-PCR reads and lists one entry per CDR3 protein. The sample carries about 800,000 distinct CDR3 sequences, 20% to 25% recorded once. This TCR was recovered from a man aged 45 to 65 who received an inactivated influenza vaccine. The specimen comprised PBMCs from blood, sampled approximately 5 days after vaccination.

The CDR3 here is CSARKGTSGYYEQYF. CDR3 nucleotides: TGCAGTGCTCGGAAGGGGACTAGCGGGTACTACGAGCAGTACTTC. The chain joins TRBV20-1 to TRBJ2-7, with 12 bases identical to TRBD2. The germline CDR1 and CDR2 sequences are DFQATT and SNEGSKA (reference sequence). V was pared by 5 bases and J by 3 bases, with 8 bases of the junction left unmatched. The CDR3 contains 15 residues.